The clone carrying this T cell receptor (beta chain) was picked up one time. Its antigen remains unknown. The time point denotes: week 5, during vaccination. Vaccination comprised doses that each held 300 ug of mutant IDH1 20-mer peptide, plus topical imiquimod. The CDR3 totals 14 residues. V was shortened by 3 bases and J by 1 base, with 9 bases between the two germline ends. The germline CDR1 and CDR2 sequences are SGHRS and YFSETQ. This entry comes from a study of a mutant IDH1 vaccine in newly diagnosed glioma. As for the study in general: Once 4-6 weeks had passed after radiotherapy alone, vaccination started, or it started with temozolomide cycles.

Assay used: immunoSEQ multiplex PCR; TCRdb lists only in-frame clones, some missing. The data show tens of thousands of clones, with 91% seen just once and 0.5% to 0.7% held by the top ten. This sample comprised PBMCs, obtained from a glioma patient whose treatment included an IDH1 peptide vaccine. The V gene is TRBV5-1, the J gene TRBJ2-3; no firm D call. The clonotype originates from a woman between 45 and 65 years old with glioma. CDR3 coding DNA: TGCGCCAGCAGCTCCGATCCCGGCACAGATACGCAGTATTTT. Translating gives CASSSDPGTDTQYF.